The 24 T cell receptor beta chains listed next were all sequenced from one sample in a study of cytomegalovirus exposure and HLA in healthy donors. Researchers ran the PCR with 60 Vbeta and 13 Jbeta primers. The data were produced by immunoSEQ multiplex PCR, yet TCRdb's version contains in-frame clones alone and is incomplete. The sample includes 99,000 or so clones, about 78% of them seen just once. The sequenced material came from PBMCs. These receptors came from a man aged 25-40 years in good health and CMV-seronegative.

V usage is TRBV25-1 and J usage is TRBJ1-5; 9 bases line up with TRBD1. This CDR3 region has 16 residues. J was trimmed by 0 bases and V by 4 bases; bases with no gene match: 4. The V gene's germline CDR1 is MGHDK and CDR2 SYGVNS. The CDR3 loop is CASSGQGVGSNQPQHF. The CDR3 nucleotides are TGTGCCAGCAGTGGACAGGGGGTAGGTAGCAATCAGCCCCAGCATTTT.

This clone was observed a handful of times. The rearrangement joins TRBV7-2 to TRBJ1-2; D not resolved. The CDR3 length is 13 residues. The germline V and J ends were trimmed by 5 bases and 8 bases, with 15 bases remaining between them. Germline CDR1 and CDR2: SGHTA and FQGNSA. CDR3 loop: CASSPASERGYTF. The CDR3 nucleotides read TGTGCCAGCAGCCCGGCCTCCGAGCGGGGCTACACCTTC.

The chain couples TRBV10-2 to TRBJ1-4; D gene unclear. The CDR3 is 15 residues long. The ends were cut back, 4 bases at V and 7 bases at J, with 16 bases in the middle. Looked up from germline, CDR1 is WSHSY and CDR2 is SAAADI. The CDR3 bases are TGCGCCAGCAGTGTTTGGGCTCCCGAGAGTGAAAAACTGTTTTTT. Translating it yields CASSVWAPESEKLFF.

For this clone: A read error may account for a junction end that differs from germline. The chain links TRBV7-9 to TRBJ1-5; D remains ambiguous. From germline, CDR1 is SEHNR and CDR2 FQNEAQ (reference sequence). This CDR3 has 12 residues. CDR3 residues: CATSQLDQPQHF. CDR3 DNA: TGTGCCACCAGCCAGTTGGATCAGCCCCAGCATTTT.

This chain links TRBV15 with TRBJ1-4; D is possibly TRBD1 (5 bases). Trimming took 3 bases from V and 8 from J, leaving 16 bases between them. CDR3 size: 15 residues. The germline gives CDR1 LNHNV, CDR2 YYDKDF (reference sequence). The CDR3 region is CATSSNPREGEKLFF. The CDR3 bases are TGTGCCACCAGCAGTAATCCCAGGGAGGGAGAAAAACTGTTTTTT.

Only one count was recorded for this clone. The chain has TRBV15 and TRBJ1-1; D ambiguous. The CDR3 runs to 13 residues. Deletions cut 1 base from V and 4 bases from J, with 7 bases between. Looked up from germline, CDR1 is LNHNV and CDR2 is YYDKDF (reference sequence). The CDR3 bases are TGTGCCACCAGCAGAGCAGAGGTCACTGAAGCTTTCTTT. It encodes CATSRAEVTEAFF. The variable domain in full, completed from reference TRBV15 and TRBJ1-1, reads DAMVIQNPRYQVTQFGKPVTLSCSQTLNHNVMYWYQQKSSQAPKLLFHYYDKDFNNEADTPDNFQSRRPNTSFCFLDIRSPGLGDTAMYLCATSRAEVTEAFFGQGTRLTVV.

The chain is built from TRBV9 and TRBJ2-3; a possible D gene is TRBD2 (5 bases). Looked up from germline, CDR1 is SGDLS and CDR2 is YYNGEE. V was shortened by 0 bases and J by 0 bases, with 8 bases between the two germline ends. The length of the CDR3 is 15 residues. CDR3 DNA: TGTGCCAGCAGCGTAGATGGCGGGAGCACAGATACGCAGTATTTT. Protein sequence: CASSVDGGSTDTQYF.

The chain's CDR3 is CASRRTGENSPLHF. The CDR3 region has the DNA TGTGCCAGTAGACGGACAGGGGAGAATTCACCCCTCCACTTT. This rearrangement joins TRBV19 to TRBJ1-6; TRBD1 agrees at 9 bases. CDR1 and CDR2 (germline): LNHDA, SQIVND (reference sequence). The CDR3 sequence is 14 residues long. V gave up 6 bases and J gave up 7 bases; unmatched junction bases: 4.

In this sample, this clone turned up a few times. This chain joins TRBV7-2 and TRBJ1-6; D possibly corresponds to TRBD1 (5 bases). This CDR3 is built from 16 residues. Germline CDR1 and CDR2: SGHTA and FQGNSA. Trimming shortened V by 1 base and J by 5 bases, and 12 bases separated the two germline ends. In DNA form, the CDR3 reads TGTGCCAGCAGCTTAGATCGGGGGTTAAATAATTCACCCCTCCACTTT. This sequence encodes CASSLDRGLNNSPLHF.

The V gene is TRBV19, the J gene TRBJ2-2; tentatively, D is TRBD1 (5 bases). The V end lost 10 bases, the J end lost 3 bases, and 12 bases lay between the germline ends. Germline assignment: CDR1 LNHDA and CDR2 SQIVND (reference sequence). The CDR3 consists of 13 residues. CDR3 sequence (DNA): TGTGCCACCCTAGGACAATACACCGGGGAGCTGTTTTTT. Translating it yields CATLGQYTGELFF.

This clone showed up just once. This chain connects TRBV9 to TRBJ2-7; a possible D gene is TRBD2 (6 bases). The CDR3 covers 15 residues. The germline V gene has CDR1 SGDLS and CDR2 YYNGEE. V gave up 0 bases and J gave up 2 bases, with 12 bases separating them. In DNA, the CDR3 is TGTGCCAGCAGCGTAGATGGAGGGGCTACCTACGAGCAGTACTTC. Translated, it gives CASSVDGGATYEQYF.

This sequence joins TRBV6-1 and TRBJ1-5; D gene ambiguous. The CDR3 contains 14 residues. The V gene lost 6 bases and the J gene lost 0 bases, with 9 bases spanning the gap. Per germline, CDR1 MNHNS and CDR2 SASEGT. This chain's CDR3 is CASSPYYSNQPQHF. The DNA of the CDR3 is TGTGCCAGCAGCCCGTATTATAGCAATCAGCCCCAGCATTTT.

In this sample, this clone turned up once. The chain links TRBV10-3 to TRBJ2-3; the match to TRBD2 covers 8 bases. CDR3 length equals 14 residues. V was pared by 9 bases and J by 0 bases, with 5 bases of the junction left unmatched. CDR1 and CDR2 from the germline V gene are ENHRY and SYGVKD. DNA of the CDR3: TGTGCCATTTCTAGCGGGTCTAGCACAGATACGCAGTATTTT. Translated, it gives CAISSGSSTDTQYF.

The chain employs TRBV7-8 and TRBJ2-3; D is unclear. This CDR3 is 13 amino acids long. Trimming pared 6 bases from V and 6 bases from J, leaving 13 bases between. The V gene's germline CDR1 is SGHVS and CDR2 FQNEAQ. The CDR3 loop reads CASRLRIGDTQYF. As DNA, the CDR3 is TGTGCCAGCAGACTAAGGATCGGGGATACGCAGTATTTT.

The sample holds one count of this clone. J is TRBJ2-5 and V is TRBV19, with D perhaps matching TRBD1 (6 bases). The CDR3 runs 15 residues. Germline CDR1 and CDR2: LNHDA and SQIVND (reference sequence). Trimming left V 2 bases short and J 2 bases short, with 12 bases between. The CDR3 coding sequence is TGTGCCAGTAGTATAAGTACAGGGCATCAAGAGACCCAGTACTTC. This gives the protein CASSISTGHQETQYF. The complete variable domain, with remaining parts taken from reference TRBV19 and TRBJ2-5, reads DGGITQSPKYLFRKEGQNVTLSCEQNLNHDAMYWYRQDPGQGLRLIYYSQIVNDFQKGDIAEGYSVSREKKESFPLTVTSAQKNPTAFYLCASSISTGHQETQYFGPGTRLLVL.

This clone has just a few counts. The J gene is TRBJ1-4, the V gene TRBV13; D is uncertain. CDR3 length: 14 amino acids. V lost 5 bases and J lost 0, with 7 bases in between. CDR1 PRHDT and CDR2 FYEKMQ come from the germline V gene (reference sequence). CDR3 amino acids: CASSRRATNEKLFF. The CDR3 region has the DNA TGTGCCAGCAGCAGGAGAGCAACTAATGAAAAACTGTTTTTT.

The V call is TRBV7-9, the J call TRBJ2-3, with TRBD2 identical over 12 bases. V was pared by 8 bases and J by 1 base, with 10 bases of the junction left unmatched. There are 17 residues in the CDR3. Looked up from germline, CDR1 is SEHNR and CDR2 is FQNEAQ (reference sequence). CDR3 DNA sequence: TGTGCCAGCTCCTTCTTCCGGACTAGCGGGGGCACAGATACGCAGTATTTT. This encodes CASSFFRTSGGTDTQYF.

V gene TRBV6-5 combines with J gene TRBJ1-1, with 7 bases lining up with TRBD1. This CDR3 region has 12 residues. Germline values: CDR1 MNHEY, CDR2 SVGAGI. Germline trimming cut 2 bases from V and 9 bases from J; bases unmatched to any gene: 3. CDR3 nucleotides: TGTGCCAGCAGTTACGCGACAGGGAAAGCTTTCTTT. This encodes CASSYATGKAFF.

V usage is TRBV6-5 and J usage is TRBJ1-1, with D maybe TRBD1 (6 bases). Germline values: CDR1 MNHEY, CDR2 SVGAGI. This CDR3 spans 14 amino acids. V shed 7 bases and J shed 2 bases, with 14 bases lying between them. The CDR3 bases are TGTGCCAGCACCGCTCAACAGGGAAACACTGAAGCTTTCTTT. This codes for CASTAQQGNTEAFF.

The chain has TRBV6-1 and TRBJ1-5; 7 nucleotides match TRBD1. V gave up 4 bases and J gave up 0 bases; unmatched junction bases: 3. The CDR3 spans 15 residues. Germline values: CDR1 MNHNS, CDR2 SASEGT. CDR3 loop: CASSGWTGSNQPQHF. The DNA of the CDR3 is TGTGCCAGCAGTGGCTGGACAGGTAGCAATCAGCCCCAGCATTTT.

The chain recombines TRBV15 with TRBJ2-1; TRBD2 agrees at 8 bases. Germline V gene lookup returns CDR1 LNHNV and CDR2 YYDKDF (reference sequence). The CDR3 length is 15 residues. V gave up 5 bases and J gave up 2 bases; unmatched junction bases: 5. As DNA, the CDR3 is TGTGCCACCAGCGGCGGGAGGTATCCCTACAATGAGCAGTTCTTC. It encodes CATSGGRYPYNEQFF.

The rearrangement links TRBV4-3 to TRBJ2-2; 10 nucleotides match TRBD1. The CDR3 is made up of 15 amino acids. Losses at the gene ends were 2 bases for V and 7 bases for J; bases not matched to a gene: 4. From germline, CDR1 is LGHNA and CDR2 YSLEER. The CDR3 nucleotides are TGCGCCAGCAGCCAAAAGACAGGGGGCAGCGGGGAGCTGTTTTTT. Translation gives CASSQKTGGSGELFF.

A single count supports this clone. The gene calls are TRBV30 and TRBJ1-1; TRBD1 is a possible D gene (6 bases). Looked up from germline, CDR1 is GTSNPN and CDR2 is SVGIG (reference sequence). The CDR3 runs to 13 residues. V lost 2 bases and J lost 6, with 13 bases in between. The CDR3 reads CAWSRGGLAEAFF. The CDR3 DNA reads as TGTGCCTGGAGTAGGGGGGGTTTGGCTGAAGCTTTCTTT.

V gene TRBV19 combines with J gene TRBJ1-4; 9 nucleotides match TRBD1. CDR1 is LNHDA and CDR2 is SQIVND in the germline V gene (reference sequence). Trimming took 6 bases from V and 2 from J; bases not matched to a gene: 4. This CDR3 has 15 amino acids. The CDR3 protein is CASRDRGTTNEKLFF. CDR3 in DNA: TGTGCCAGTAGGGACAGGGGAACGACTAATGAAAAACTGTTTTTT. Looking up the rest from reference TRBV19 and TRBJ1-4 gives the full variable domain: DGGITQSPKYLFRKEGQNVTLSCEQNLNHDAMYWYRQDPGQGLRLIYYSQIVNDFQKGDIAEGYSVSREKKESFPLTVTSAQKNPTAFYLCASRDRGTTNEKLFFGSGTQLSVL.